Presented here are 30 T cell receptor beta chains from one specimen sequenced in a study of blood T cells in healthy people across ages. Sample-barcoded 5' priming and a J-beta primer mix drove a second PCR of 7 to 11 cycles. MiXCR was run by TCRdb on the 5' RACE reads, yielding one entry per CDR3 protein. The sample has hundreds of thousands of distinct CDR3 sequences, 58% seen once. The material sequenced was blood. These TCRs come from a man in his 60s in good health.

This clonotype was seen just once. The CDR3 DNA is TGTGCCAGCAGCTTAGGCGGGTCCTACACTGAAGCTTTCTTT. As protein: CASSLGGSYTEAFF. The chain employs TRBV7-8 and TRBJ1-1; unclear D gene. This CDR3 region has 14 residues. Trimming left V 1 base short and J 3 bases short, with 9 bases between. CDR1 is SGHVS and CDR2 is FQNEAQ in the germline V gene.

The rearrangement links TRBV20-1 to TRBJ2-3; D uncertain. This CDR3 region has 15 residues. The V gene lost 0 bases and the J gene lost 6 bases, with 16 bases spanning the gap. CDR1 DFQATT and CDR2 SNEGSKA come from the germline V gene (reference sequence). CDR3 sequence: CSARDRLPGLDTQYF. DNA of the CDR3: TGCAGTGCTAGAGATCGGCTCCCAGGTTTGGATACGCAGTATTTT.

This chain links TRBV6-6 with TRBJ2-1, with 7 bases lining up with TRBD1. J was trimmed by 0 bases and V by 6 bases; bases with no gene match: 5. From germline, CDR1 is MNHNY and CDR2 SVGAGI (reference sequence). The CDR3 covers 15 residues. CDR3 amino acids: CASRGPGGSYNEQFF. The DNA of the CDR3 is TGTGCCAGCAGAGGACCAGGGGGCTCCTACAATGAGCAGTTCTTC.

This clonotype was seen just once. The chain couples TRBV29-1 to TRBJ1-2, with 8 bases fitting TRBD1. With V trimmed by 7 bases and J by 4 bases, 8 bases remained unmatched. The germline gives CDR1 SQVTM, CDR2 ANQGSEA. The CDR3 runs to 13 residues. Here the CDR3 DNA reads TGCAGCGCCCGACAGGGGAAGGGCTATGGCTACACCTTC. Residues: CSARQGKGYGYTF.

The rearrangement uses TRBV3-1 and TRBJ2-5, with 11 positions matching TRBD1. The ends lost 3 bases at V and 5 bases at J; junction bases unmatched: 5. The CDR3 length is 15 residues. Per the germline V gene, CDR1 is LGHDT and CDR2 is YNNKEL (reference sequence). The CDR3 reads CASSHRDRGWETQYF. CDR3 DNA: TGTGCCAGCAGCCACCGGGACAGGGGGTGGGAGACCCAGTACTTC.

This clonotype has a handful of counts. J is TRBJ2-3 and V is TRBV7-9, with D possibly matching TRBD2 (7 bases). Germline CDR1 is SEHNR and CDR2 is FQNEAQ (reference sequence). This CDR3 is built from 15 residues. The V end was cut by 3 bases, the J end by 4 bases, with 14 bases between. The CDR3 nucleotides are TGTGCCAGCAGCTTGCGGGGGCGCCTCGCAGATACGCAGTATTTT. It specifies CASSLRGRLADTQYF. The complete variable domain, with remaining parts taken from reference TRBV7-9 and TRBJ2-3, reads DTGVSQNPRHKITKRGQNVTFRCDPISEHNRLYWYRQTLGQGPEFLTYFQNEAQLEKSRLLSDRFSAERPKGSFSTLEIQRTEQGDSAMYLCASSLRGRLADTQYFGPGTRLTVL.

This chain joins TRBV7-2 and TRBJ2-1; 9 bases match TRBD2. The germline V gene has CDR1 SGHTA and CDR2 FQGNSA. Germline trimming cut 5 bases from V and 0 bases from J; bases unmatched to any gene: 2. CDR3 length: 15 residues. This CDR3 reads CASSRTSDSYNEQFF. The CDR3 nucleotides read TGTGCCAGCAGCCGGACTAGCGACTCCTACAATGAGCAGTTCTTC.

The chain is built from TRBV2 and TRBJ1-2; D uncertain. Trimming took 4 bases from V and 8 from J, leaving 14 bases between them. The length of the CDR3 is 13 residues. Germline values: CDR1 SNHLY, CDR2 FYNNEI. The CDR3 is CASSGDFMYGYTF. The CDR3 coding sequence is TGTGCCAGCAGTGGAGACTTCATGTACGGCTACACCTTC. Full variable domain (rest looked up from reference TRBV2 and TRBJ1-2): EPEVTQTPSHQVTQMGQEVILRCVPISNHLYFYWYRQILGQKVEFLVSFYNNEISEKSEIFDDQFSVERPDGSNFTLKIRSTKLEDSAMYFCASSGDFMYGYTFGSGTRLTVV.

The chain links TRBV6-1 to TRBJ1-5; D uncertain. V lost 4 bases, J lost 4 bases, and 14 bases lay in between. This CDR3 contains 15 residues. Looked up from germline, CDR1 is MNHNS and CDR2 is SASEGT. The CDR3 nucleotides are TGTGCCAGCAGTGGAAACCCCCAAATTAATCAGCCCCAGCATTTT. This codes for CASSGNPQINQPQHF.

V is TRBV7-9 and J is TRBJ2-5, with D possibly TRBD2 on 5 matching bases. This CDR3 spans 14 amino acids. Germline V lookup: CDR1 SEHNR, CDR2 FQNEAQ (reference sequence). V lost 1 base to trimming and J lost 5 bases, with 11 bases between them. The CDR3 region is CASSLEVGAETQYF. CDR3 nucleotide sequence: TGTGCCAGCAGCTTAGAGGTGGGAGCTGAGACCCAGTACTTC.

The rearrangement links TRBV11-3 to TRBJ2-1; 10 nucleotides align to TRBD2. The CDR3 runs 14 residues. Trimming removed 8 bases from V and 4 bases from J; junction bases left unmatched: 5. CDR1 is SGHNT, CDR2 YENEEA, per germline. CDR3 in amino acids: CASSAGGLYNEQFF. CDR3 DNA: TGTGCCAGCTCAGCGGGGGGGCTTTACAATGAGCAGTTCTTC. The variable domain in full, with the rest retrieved from reference TRBV11-3 and TRBJ2-1, is EAGVVQSPRYKIIEKKQPVAFWCNPISGHNTLYWYLQNLGQGPELLIRYENEEAVDDSQLPKDRFSAERLKGVDSTLKIQPAELGDSAVYLCASSAGGLYNEQFFGPGTRLTVL.

This clonotype was recorded once. The V gene is TRBV7-2, the J gene TRBJ2-1; D is undetermined. The CDR3 extends over 16 amino acids. The germline CDR1 and CDR2 sequences are SGHTA and FQGNSA. Trimming shortened V by 2 bases and J by 0 bases, and 11 bases separated the two germline ends. CDR3 protein: CASSLKQIRSYNEQFF. CDR3 bases: TGTGCCAGCAGCTTAAAACAGATACGCTCCTACAATGAGCAGTTCTTC.

The J gene is TRBJ2-3, the V gene TRBV5-1; D gene unclear. V was pared by 7 bases and J by 5 bases, with 8 bases between. Germline V gives CDR1 SGHRS, CDR2 YFSETQ. The CDR3 has 11 residues. The CDR3 loop reads CASGEEDTQYF. CDR3 nucleotides: TGCGCCAGCGGTGAGGAAGATACGCAGTATTTT.

This clonotype was seen just once. J is TRBJ1-6 and V is TRBV7-2; D possibly corresponds to TRBD1 (5 bases). There are 14 residues in the CDR3. V dropped 3 bases and J dropped 6 bases, with 9 bases sitting between them. The germline gives CDR1 SGHTA, CDR2 FQGNSA. CDR3 nucleotides: TGTGCCAGCAGCTTCGGACATAGTAATTCACCCCTCCACTTT. It encodes CASSFGHSNSPLHF.

This clonotype showed up just a few times. V gene TRBV7-2 combines with J gene TRBJ2-1; possibly TRBD1 for D (6 bases). This CDR3 has 16 residues. Deletions cut 5 bases from V and 3 bases from J, with 17 bases between. The germline gives CDR1 SGHTA, CDR2 FQGNSA. The CDR3 region is CASSLAFRDIYNEQFF. CDR3 in DNA: TGTGCCAGCAGCCTGGCTTTCCGGGACATCTACAATGAGCAGTTCTTC. The full variable domain, rest sourced from reference TRBV7-2 and TRBJ2-1, is GAGVSQSPSNKVTEKGKDVELRCDPISGHTALYWYRQSLGQGLEFLIYFQGNSAPDKSGLPSDRFSAERTGGSVSTLTIQRTQQEDSAVYLCASSLAFRDIYNEQFFGPGTRLTVL.

This clonotype has a handful of counts. The chain has TRBV25-1 and TRBJ2-4; 7 nucleotides match TRBD2. Looked up from germline, CDR1 is MGHDK and CDR2 is SYGVNS. With V trimmed by 3 bases and J by 1 base, 3 bases remained unmatched. This CDR3 comprises 15 residues. CDR3 nucleotide sequence: TGTGCCAGCAGTGACCCCGGGGGGGCCAAAAACATTCAGTACTTC. Translated, it gives CASSDPGGAKNIQYF.

The chain carries TRBV20-1 and TRBJ2-5, with 9 bases identical to TRBD2. With the DNA end fitting TRBJ2-1 better, the J assignment may be wrong. Germline values: CDR1 DFQATT, CDR2 SNEGSKA (reference sequence). The CDR3 is made up of 14 amino acids. The DNA of the CDR3 is TGCAGTGCTAGTTCGCGGGGGGGCCAAGAGACCCAGTTCTTC. This codes for CSASSRGGQETQFF.

In the case of this clonotype: The junction and the germline gene differ at one end; a read error may be behind it. The J gene is TRBJ2-7, the V gene TRBV6-5; 7 bases line up with TRBD1. The CDR3 covers 14 residues. Germline assignment: CDR1 MNHEY and CDR2 SVGAGI. The CDR3 DNA follows: TGTGCCAGCAGTTACTCAGGGGGCACCTACGAGCTGTACTTC. It translates to CASSYSGGTYELYF.

V gene TRBV3-1 combines with J gene TRBJ2-1; TRBD2 is a possible D gene (6 bases). CDR1 and CDR2 from the germline V gene are LGHDT and YNNKEL (reference sequence). Deletions cut 4 bases from V and 12 bases from J, with 28 bases between. CDR3 length: 17 residues. The CDR3 coding sequence is TGTGCCAGCAGCCTTTTACGAATACCGGGACTGCCAACCCGGCAGTTCTTC. Its translation: CASSLLRIPGLPTRQFF.

The rearrangement uses TRBV5-1 and TRBJ1-1; 8 bases align to TRBD1. The ends lost 0 bases at V and 8 bases at J; junction bases unmatched: 12. CDR1 is SGHRS, CDR2 YFSETQ, per germline. The CDR3 sequence is 16 residues long. The CDR3 loop reads CASSLAPPGQGEEAFF. Written as DNA, the CDR3 is TGCGCCAGCAGCTTGGCCCCTCCCGGACAGGGAGAAGAAGCTTTCTTT.

The chain joins TRBV18 to TRBJ2-1, with no clear D. The CDR3 contains 13 residues. Trimming removed 5 bases at V and 5 bases at J, with 10 bases between. The germline gives CDR1 KGHSH, CDR2 LQKENI. CDR3 sequence (DNA): TGTGCCAGCTCAGTCGGGCTAGACAATGAGCAGTTCTTC. The encoded protein is CASSVGLDNEQFF.

This clonotype was seen once. A read error may produce the germline difference seen at one junction end. The V call is TRBV6-1, the J call TRBJ1-2; tentatively, D is TRBD1 (5 bases). CDR3 size: 12 residues. CDR1 is MNHNS, CDR2 SASEGT, per germline. CDR3 loop: CANSRGIEGYTF. The DNA for the CDR3 is TGTGCCAACAGTAGGGGTATAGAAGGCTACACCTTC.

V gene TRBV3-1 combines with J gene TRBJ2-3; D ambiguous. Per germline, CDR1 LGHDT and CDR2 YNNKEL (reference sequence). V dropped 5 bases and J dropped 2 bases, with 11 bases sitting between them. This CDR3 has 14 amino acids. The DNA for the CDR3 is TGTGCCAGCAGCGGGAACCAAGACACAGATACGCAGTATTTT. It encodes CASSGNQDTDTQYF.

The chain links TRBV14 to TRBJ2-5; D is unresolved. The V end was cut by 1 base, the J end by 4 bases, with 13 bases between. Germline V gives CDR1 SGHDN, CDR2 FVKESK. The CDR3 spans 15 residues. CDR3 sequence reads: CASSQVTLSGETQYF. Here the CDR3 DNA reads TGTGCCAGCAGCCAAGTTACTCTCTCGGGAGAGACCCAGTACTTC.

Only a few counts were recorded for this clonotype. In DNA form, the CDR3 reads TGCAGTGCTAGTTTGAAGGGAGGCAAAAACATTCAGTACTTC. Protein: CSASLKGGKNIQYF. The V and J genes are TRBV20-1 and TRBJ2-4; D possibly corresponds to TRBD2 (6 bases). CDR1 and CDR2 (germline): DFQATT, SNEGSKA (reference sequence). This CDR3 region has 14 residues. Trimming cost V 3 bases and J 3 bases, with 12 bases left between them.

Only a few counts were recorded for this clonotype. The CDR3 loop reads CSVVTGYEQYF. The CDR3 DNA reads as TGCAGCGTGGTGACAGGCTACGAGCAGTACTTC. The rearrangement links TRBV29-1 to TRBJ2-5, with D perhaps matching TRBD1 (6 bases). The end of the DNA is better explained by TRBJ2-7, so the J call may be wrong. The CDR3 is 11 residues long. Germline V lookup: CDR1 SQVTM, CDR2 ANQGSEA.

This chain links TRBV7-9 with TRBJ1-5, with D perhaps matching TRBD1 (6 bases). The CDR3 is 15 amino acids. Germline V CDR1 and CDR2: SEHNR, FQNEAQ (reference sequence). V was clipped by 5 bases and J by 2 bases, with 13 bases between them. DNA for the CDR3: TGTGCCAGCAGCCCTGGGGGGGGCGGCAATCAGCCCCAGCATTTT. This translates into CASSPGGGGNQPQHF.

The chain carries TRBV6-6 and TRBJ2-7; 9 nucleotides match TRBD2. Losses at the gene ends were 3 bases for V and 3 bases for J; bases not matched to a gene: 3. The CDR3 spans 14 residues. CDR1 and CDR2 from the germline V gene are MNHNY and SVGAGI (reference sequence). Here the CDR3 reads CASSYSGSDYEQYF. The CDR3, as DNA: TGTGCCAGCAGTTATAGCGGGAGTGACTACGAGCAGTACTTC.

This clonotype was detected a few times. V gene TRBV9 combines with J gene TRBJ2-7; no reliable D call. This CDR3 spans 15 amino acids. The germline gives CDR1 SGDLS, CDR2 YYNGEE. Trimming took 0 bases from V and 0 from J, leaving 10 bases between them. CDR3 bases: TGTGCCAGCAGCGTAGGACTCCCGAGCTCCTACGAGCAGTACTTC. Its protein is CASSVGLPSSYEQYF.

This sequence joins TRBV12-3 or TRBV12-4 and TRBJ2-1; 10 bases are a match to TRBD2. The V and J ends lost 6 bases and 8 bases, in that order; junction bases with no gene match: 13. The CDR3 is made up of 16 amino acids. The CDR3 protein is CASSTVPASGSHEQFF. The CDR3 DNA reads TGTGCCAGCAGCACGGTCCCGGCTAGCGGGAGCCATGAGCAGTTCTTC.